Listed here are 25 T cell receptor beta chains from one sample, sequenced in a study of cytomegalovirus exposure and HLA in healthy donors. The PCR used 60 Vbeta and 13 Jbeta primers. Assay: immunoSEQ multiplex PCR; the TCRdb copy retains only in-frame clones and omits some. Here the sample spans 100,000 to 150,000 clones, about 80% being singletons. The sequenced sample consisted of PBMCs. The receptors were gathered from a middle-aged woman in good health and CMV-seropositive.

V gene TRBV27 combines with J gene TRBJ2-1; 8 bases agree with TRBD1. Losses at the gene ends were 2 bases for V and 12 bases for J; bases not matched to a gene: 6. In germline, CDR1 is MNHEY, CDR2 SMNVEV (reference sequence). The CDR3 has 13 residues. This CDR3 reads CASSLRTGNPQFF. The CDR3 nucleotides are TGTGCCAGCAGTTTAAGGACAGGGAATCCGCAGTTCTTC.

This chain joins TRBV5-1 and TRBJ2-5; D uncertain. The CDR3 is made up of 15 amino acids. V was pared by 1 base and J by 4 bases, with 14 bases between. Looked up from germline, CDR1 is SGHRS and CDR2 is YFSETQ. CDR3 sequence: CASSLTPSGLETQYF. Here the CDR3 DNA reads TGCGCCAGCAGCTTGACCCCTAGTGGGTTAGAGACCCAGTACTTC.

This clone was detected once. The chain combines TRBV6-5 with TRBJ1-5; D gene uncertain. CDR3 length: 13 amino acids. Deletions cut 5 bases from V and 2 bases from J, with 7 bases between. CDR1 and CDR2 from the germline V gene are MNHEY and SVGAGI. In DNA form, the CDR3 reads TGTGCCAGCAGTCTCTCTGGCAATCAGCCCCAGCATTTT. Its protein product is CASSLSGNQPQHF.

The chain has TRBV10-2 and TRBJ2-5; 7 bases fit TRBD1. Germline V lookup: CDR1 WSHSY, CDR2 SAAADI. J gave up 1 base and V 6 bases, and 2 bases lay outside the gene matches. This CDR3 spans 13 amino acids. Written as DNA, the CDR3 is TGCGCCAGCAGGGGACAGATCCAAGAGACCCAGTACTTC. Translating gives CASRGQIQETQYF.

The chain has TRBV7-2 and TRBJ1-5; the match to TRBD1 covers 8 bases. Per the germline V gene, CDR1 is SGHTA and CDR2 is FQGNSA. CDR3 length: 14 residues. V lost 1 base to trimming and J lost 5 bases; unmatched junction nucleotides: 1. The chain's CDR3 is CASSLVTGDQPQHF. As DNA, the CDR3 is TGTGCCAGCAGCTTAGTGACAGGGGATCAGCCCCAGCATTTT.

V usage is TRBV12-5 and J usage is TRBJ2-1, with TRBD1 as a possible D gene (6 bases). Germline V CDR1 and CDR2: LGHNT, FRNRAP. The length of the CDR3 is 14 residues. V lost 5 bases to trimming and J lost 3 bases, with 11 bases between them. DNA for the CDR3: TGTGCTAGTGGTCCCTTAGGGGGCTACAATGAGCAGTTCTTC. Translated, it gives CASGPLGGYNEQFF.

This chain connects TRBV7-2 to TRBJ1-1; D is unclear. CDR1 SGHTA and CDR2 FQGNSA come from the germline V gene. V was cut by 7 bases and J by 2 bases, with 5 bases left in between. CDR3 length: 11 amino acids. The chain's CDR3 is CASTKNTEAFF. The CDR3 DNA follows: TGTGCCAGCACCAAAAACACTGAAGCTTTCTTT.

The CDR3 DNA follows: TGCGCCAGCAGTCATCCCGGGAGTTTCGCCTACGAGCAGTACTTC. Translation gives CASSHPGSFAYEQYF. This chain connects TRBV23-1 to TRBJ2-7; TRBD2 might be the D (6 bases). TRBV23-1 is marked as an open reading frame, function uncertain. V was clipped by 3 bases and J by 2 bases, with 14 bases between them. This CDR3 is 15 amino acids long.

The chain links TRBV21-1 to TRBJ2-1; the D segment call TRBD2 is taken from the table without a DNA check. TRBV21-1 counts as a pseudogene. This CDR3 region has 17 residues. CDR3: CASSKTRYSGLGNEQFF. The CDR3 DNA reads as TGTGCCAGCAGCAAAACCCGCTACAGCGGGTTGGGCAATGAGCAGTTCTTC.

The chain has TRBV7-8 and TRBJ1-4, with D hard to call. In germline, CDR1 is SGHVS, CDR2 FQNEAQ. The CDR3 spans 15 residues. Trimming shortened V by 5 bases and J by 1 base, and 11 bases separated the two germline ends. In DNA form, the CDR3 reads TGTGCCAGCAGCCCAGAGGGCAGAACTAATGAAAAACTGTTTTTT. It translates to CASSPEGRTNEKLFF.

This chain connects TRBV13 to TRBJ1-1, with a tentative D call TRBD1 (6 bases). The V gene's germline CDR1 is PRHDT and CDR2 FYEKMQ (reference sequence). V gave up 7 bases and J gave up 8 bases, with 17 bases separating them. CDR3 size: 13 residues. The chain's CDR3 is CASTVTRTAEAFF. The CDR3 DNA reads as TGTGCCAGCACCGTAACCCGGACAGCCGAAGCTTTCTTT.

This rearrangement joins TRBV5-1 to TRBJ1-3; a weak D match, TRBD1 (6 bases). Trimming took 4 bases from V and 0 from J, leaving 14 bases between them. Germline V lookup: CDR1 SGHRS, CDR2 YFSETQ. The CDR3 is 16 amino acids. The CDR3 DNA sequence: TGCGCCAGCAGCGCGGACAGCTTAAACTCTGGAAACACCATATATTTT. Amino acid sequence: CASSADSLNSGNTIYF.

The CDR3 loop reads CAISESGGKDQPQHF. In DNA form, the CDR3 reads TGTGCCATCAGTGAGTCGGGAGGGAAGGATCAGCCCCAGCATTTT. The chain is built from TRBV10-3 and TRBJ1-5; D gene ambiguous. V dropped 0 bases and J dropped 5 bases, with 11 bases sitting between them. CDR3 length: 15 amino acids. Germline V gives CDR1 ENHRY, CDR2 SYGVKD.

Written as DNA, the CDR3 is TGTGCCAGCAGTCCGGGACAGGGGAATGGGGTTAATGAAAAACTGTTTTTT. It codes for CASSPGQGNGVNEKLFF. The J gene is TRBJ1-4, the V gene TRBV27; 10 nucleotides agree with TRBD1. The germline V gene has CDR1 MNHEY and CDR2 SMNVEV (reference sequence). This CDR3 is 17 amino acids long. Trimming took 5 bases from V and 4 from J; bases not matched to a gene: 10.

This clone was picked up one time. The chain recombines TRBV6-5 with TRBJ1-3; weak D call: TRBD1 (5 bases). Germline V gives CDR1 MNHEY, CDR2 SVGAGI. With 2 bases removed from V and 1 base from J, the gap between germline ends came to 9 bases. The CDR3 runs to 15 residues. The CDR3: CASSYIGGSGNTIYF. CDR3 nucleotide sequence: TGTGCCAGCAGTTACATCGGGGGGTCTGGAAACACCATATATTTT.

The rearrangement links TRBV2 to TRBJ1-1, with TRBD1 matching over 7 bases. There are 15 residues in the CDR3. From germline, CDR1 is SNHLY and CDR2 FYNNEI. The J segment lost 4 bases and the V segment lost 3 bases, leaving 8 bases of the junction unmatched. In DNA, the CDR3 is TGTGCCAGCAGTGACCGAGGGGGCTCGGGCACTGAAGCTTTCTTT. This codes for CASSDRGGSGTEAFF.

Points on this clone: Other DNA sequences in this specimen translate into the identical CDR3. The CDR3 is CASSSRLAKNIQYF. Written as DNA, the CDR3 is TGTGCCAGCAGCTCGCGATTAGCCAAAAACATTCAGTACTTC. The J gene is TRBJ2-4, the V gene TRBV11-2; D remains ambiguous. Germline CDR1 is SGHAT and CDR2 is FQNNGV. CDR3 size: 14 residues. V was trimmed by 4 bases and J by 0 bases, leaving 7 bases between them. Combining the CDR3 with reference TRBV11-2 and TRBJ2-4 gives the whole variable domain EAGVAQSPRYKIIEKRQSVAFWCNPISGHATLYWYQQILGQGPKLLIQFQNNGVVDDSQLPKDRFSAERLKGVDSTLKIQPAKLEDSAVYLCASSSRLAKNIQYFGAGTRLSVL.

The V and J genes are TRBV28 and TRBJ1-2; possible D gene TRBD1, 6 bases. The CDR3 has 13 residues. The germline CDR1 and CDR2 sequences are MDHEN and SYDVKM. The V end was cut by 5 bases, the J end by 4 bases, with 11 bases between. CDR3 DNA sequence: TGTGCCAGCAGTGTTACAGGGCCCTATGGCTACACCTTC. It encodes CASSVTGPYGYTF.

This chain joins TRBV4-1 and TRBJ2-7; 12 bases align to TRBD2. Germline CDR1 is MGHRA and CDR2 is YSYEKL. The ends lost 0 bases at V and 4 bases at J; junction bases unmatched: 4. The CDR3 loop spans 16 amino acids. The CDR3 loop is CASSQDEGTSGYEQYF. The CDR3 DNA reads TGCGCCAGCAGCCAAGATGAAGGGACTAGCGGGTACGAGCAGTACTTC.

CDR3: CASSLTHFLDRNTEAFF. CDR3 DNA: TGTGCCAGCAGCTTAACTCATTTCCTCGATAGGAACACTGAAGCTTTCTTT. This chain connects TRBV11-3 to TRBJ1-1; D is uncertain. Germline CDR1 SGHNT, CDR2 YENEEA. The V end was cut by 2 bases, the J end by 1 base, with 17 bases between. The CDR3 is 17 amino acids.

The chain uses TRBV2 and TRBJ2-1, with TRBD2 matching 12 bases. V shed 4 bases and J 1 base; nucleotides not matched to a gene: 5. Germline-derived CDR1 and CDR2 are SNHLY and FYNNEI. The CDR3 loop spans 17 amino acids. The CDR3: CASSGGLAGTSYNEQFF. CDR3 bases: TGTGCCAGCAGTGGGGGACTAGCGGGTACTTCCTACAATGAGCAGTTCTTC.

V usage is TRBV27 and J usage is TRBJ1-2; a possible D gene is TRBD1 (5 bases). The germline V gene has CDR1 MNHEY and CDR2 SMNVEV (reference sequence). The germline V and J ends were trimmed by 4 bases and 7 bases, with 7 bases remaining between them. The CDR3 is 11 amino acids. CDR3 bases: TGTGCCAGCAGTTCCAGGGTTGGCTACACCTTC. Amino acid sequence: CASSSRVGYTF.

CDR3 nucleotide sequence: TGTGCCAGCAGTTTTCGGACTAGCGGGAGCTACGAGCAGTACTTC. Translating it yields CASSFRTSGSYEQYF. The J gene is TRBJ2-7, the V gene TRBV11-2; 13 positions match TRBD2. This CDR3 contains 15 residues. CDR1 is SGHAT, CDR2 FQNNGV, per germline. V was clipped by 6 bases and J by 3 bases; unmatched bases: 5.

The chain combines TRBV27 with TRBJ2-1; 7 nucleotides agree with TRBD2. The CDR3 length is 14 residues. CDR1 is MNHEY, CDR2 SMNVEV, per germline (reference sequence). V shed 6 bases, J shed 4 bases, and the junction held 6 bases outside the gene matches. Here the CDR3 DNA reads TGTGCCAGCAGACTCTCGGGGGGATACAATGAGCAGTTCTTC. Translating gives CASRLSGGYNEQFF.

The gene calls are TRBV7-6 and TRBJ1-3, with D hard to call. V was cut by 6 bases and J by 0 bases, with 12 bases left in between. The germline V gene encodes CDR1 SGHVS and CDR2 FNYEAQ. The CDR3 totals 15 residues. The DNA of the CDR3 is TGTGCCAGCAGAATAGACACCTACTCTGGAAACACCATATATTTT. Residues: CASRIDTYSGNTIYF.